The rows below give T cell receptor beta chains drawn from one sample of a study of shared clonotypes between healthy human individuals. This table comes from immunoSEQ multiplex PCR, and its TCRdb copy is limited to in-frame clones, with some not included. The sample shows about 680,000 clones, roughly 72% of them seen only once. Sequencing input: memory CD4+ T cells sorted from blood. These receptors were taken from a woman in her 30s in good health. The CDR3 runs from the conserved cysteine through the conserved F or W. The D gene is left open where the match is weak. Not all rows give a size; the values are once, few, many and, for expanded clones, a class.

j_call,v_call,d_call,clone_size,cdr3_aa,cdr3_nt
TRBJ1-1,TRBV5-1,.,.,CASRRGDGDTEAFF,TGCGCCAGCAGGAGAGGGGATGGAGACACTGAAGCTTTCTTT
TRBJ2-3,TRBV28,.,few,CASSSMDTQYF,TGTGCCAGCAGTTCCATGGATACGCAGTATTTT
TRBJ2-1,TRBV5-1,TRBD1,.,CASSGQGADEQFF,TGCGCCAGCAGCGGGCAGGGGGCCGATGAGCAGTTCTTC
TRBJ2-7,TRBV28,TRBD2,once,CASRYGTTLTHEQYF,TGTGCCAGCAGATACGGGACTACACTAACCCACGAGCAGTACTTC
TRBJ1-2,TRBV28,.,.,CASSLRPAVGNGYTF,TGTGCCAGCAGTTTAAGGCCAGCGGTTGGGAATGGCTACACCTTC
TRBJ1-2,TRBV14,TRBD1,.,CASSQDPTPGGSYGYTF,TGTGCCAGCAGCCAAGATCCAACGCCAGGGGGAAGCTATGGCTACACCTTC
TRBJ2-1,TRBV25-1,TRBD2,.,CASSPLAGGYNEQFF,TGTGCCAGCAGTCCTTTAGCGGGAGGATACAATGAGCAGTTCTTC
TRBJ1-2,TRBV11-2,TRBD1,.,CASSLGRTGVYGYTF,TGTGCCAGCAGCTTAGGCCGGACAGGGGTCTATGGCTACACCTTC
TRBJ1-1,TRBV7-8,.,.,CASSPRSVEAFF,TGTGCCAGCAGCCCGCGGAGTGTAGAAGCTTTCTTT
TRBJ2-7,TRBV5-1,TRBD1,.,CASSEDGTGVREQYF,TGCGCCAGCAGCGAGGACGGGACAGGGGTTCGCGAGCAGTACTTC
TRBJ2-7,TRBV5-1,.,.,CASSKGVTSAIAYEQYF,TGCGCCAGCAGCAAGGGGGTCACTAGCGCTATCGCCTACGAGCAGTACTTC
TRBJ2-1,TRBV28,.,.,CASTVGNYNEQFF,TGTGCCAGCACGGTGGGAAACTACAATGAGCAGTTCTTC
TRBJ2-3,TRBV5-8,.,.,CASSLDPGDGDTQYF,TGTGCCAGCAGCTTGGACCCAGGGGACGGGGATACGCAGTATTTT
TRBJ2-3,TRBV2,TRBD2,once,CASPKTSGSTDTQYF,TGTGCCAGCCCGAAGACTAGCGGGAGCACAGATACGCAGTATTTT
TRBJ1-1,TRBV19,.,.,CASSMGGYTEAFF,TGTGCCAGTAGTATGGGGGGATACACTGAAGCTTTCTTT
TRBJ1-1,TRBV6-5,TRBD1,.,CASRTTDRVTRKSFF,TGTGCCAGCAGAACTACGGACAGGGTGACGAGGAAGTCTTTCTTT
TRBJ2-1,TRBV13,TRBD2,.,CASSSASGSNEQFF,TGTGCCAGCAGCTCCGCTAGCGGGAGTAATGAGCAGTTCTTC
TRBJ1-5,TRBV7-9,TRBD1,once,CASSPSPGTGFGQPQHF,TGTGCCAGCAGTCCTAGTCCCGGGACAGGGTTCGGACAGCCCCAGCATTTT
TRBJ2-1,TRBV13,TRBD2,.,CASSFGGGSSYNEQFF,TGTGCCAGCAGCTTTGGGGGAGGGTCCTCCTACAATGAGCAGTTCTTC
TRBJ1-2,TRBV7-2,TRBD1,.,CASSGRTGGNYGYTF,TGTGCCAGCAGCGGGCGGACAGGGGGCAACTATGGCTACACCTTC
TRBJ2-3,TRBV11-3,.,.,CASSPGGDTQYF,TGTGCCAGCAGCCCCGGGGGCGATACGCAGTATTTT
TRBJ2-1,TRBV28,TRBD2,.,CASTGLAGGGWYNEQFF,TGTGCCTCGACGGGGCTAGCGGGAGGGGGCTGGTACAATGAGCAGTTCTTC
TRBJ2-1,TRBV19,.,.,CASSILATTTYNEQFF,TGTGCCAGTAGTATTTTGGCTACAACGACCTACAATGAGCAGTTCTTC